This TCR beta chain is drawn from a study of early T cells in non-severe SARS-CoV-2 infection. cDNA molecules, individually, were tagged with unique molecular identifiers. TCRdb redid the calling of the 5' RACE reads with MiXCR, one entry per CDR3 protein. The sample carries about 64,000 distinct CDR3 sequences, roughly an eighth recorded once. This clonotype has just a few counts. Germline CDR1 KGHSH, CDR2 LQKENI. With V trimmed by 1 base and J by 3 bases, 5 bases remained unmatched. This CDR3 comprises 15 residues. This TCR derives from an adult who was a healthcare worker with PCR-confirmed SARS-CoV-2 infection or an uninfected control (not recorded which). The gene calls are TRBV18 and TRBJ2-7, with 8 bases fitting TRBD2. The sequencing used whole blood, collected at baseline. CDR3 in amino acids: CASSPQPGLGYEQYF. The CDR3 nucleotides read TGTGCCAGCTCACCACAACCGGGACTAGGCTACGAGCAGTACTTC.